The 14 T cell receptor beta chains listed next were all sequenced from one sample in a study of cytomegalovirus exposure and HLA in healthy donors. The PCR was carried out with 60 Vbeta primers and 13 Jbeta primers. Clones were sequenced by immunoSEQ multiplex PCR, and TCRdb holds only the in-frame ones, with some missing. The sample holds 140,000 to 150,000 clones, more than 8% seen once. The sequenced material came from PBMCs. The receptors here all came from a man between 50 and 59 years old in good health and CMV-seronegative.

This clone was observed a handful of times. The chain is built from TRBV20-1 and TRBJ1-1; D is undetermined. This CDR3 has 11 amino acids. V lost 3 bases and J 6 bases, leaving 8 bases between the germline ends. Germline CDR1 is DFQATT and CDR2 is SNEGSKA (reference sequence). The CDR3 protein is CSASRIAEAFF. The CDR3 nucleotides read TGCAGTGCTAGCAGGATCGCTGAAGCTTTCTTT.

The DNA for the CDR3 is TGCGCCAGCAGCTTGGCCCGGGGGGCGCCCTTCTACAATGAGCAGTTCTTC. Amino acids: CASSLARGAPFYNEQFF. V usage is TRBV5-1 and J usage is TRBJ2-1, with a weak D call TRBD2 (7 bases). Germline CDR1 SGHRS, CDR2 YFSETQ. The CDR3 runs to 17 residues. V was cut by 0 bases and J by 3 bases, with 16 bases left in between.

The chain links TRBV7-8 to TRBJ1-6; TRBD1 might be the D (6 bases). Trimming left V 2 bases short and J 5 bases short, with 10 bases between. Germline CDR1 reads SGHVS; CDR2 reads FQNEAQ. This CDR3 contains 15 residues. The DNA of the CDR3 is TGTGCCAGCAGCTTAAACAGGGATAATAATTCACCCCTCCACTTT. It encodes CASSLNRDNNSPLHF.

The chain couples TRBV4-1 to TRBJ2-2; possible D gene TRBD1, 6 bases. Per germline, CDR1 MGHRA and CDR2 YSYEKL. The CDR3 contains 16 residues. Deletions cut 4 bases from V and 3 bases from J, with 15 bases between. Here the CDR3 reads CASSPHGRGDTGELFF. In nucleotides, the CDR3 is TGCGCCAGCAGCCCACACGGCAGGGGAGACACCGGGGAGCTGTTTTTT.

J is TRBJ2-7 and V is TRBV19; TRBD2 aligns across 7 bases. CDR1 LNHDA and CDR2 SQIVND come from the germline V gene (reference sequence). This CDR3 contains 12 residues. Trimming took 9 bases from V and 3 from J; bases not matched to a gene: 5. The CDR3 sequence is CASAGTNYEQYF. CDR3 sequence (DNA): TGTGCCAGCGCCGGGACTAACTACGAGCAGTACTTC.

This sequence joins TRBV2 and TRBJ2-5, with D possibly TRBD2 on 7 matching bases. Germline CDR1 and CDR2: SNHLY and FYNNEI. This CDR3 has 15 residues. V was cut by 6 bases and J by 4 bases, with 18 bases left in between. CDR3 sequence (DNA): TGTGCCAGCAGACAAACCACGGCGGGGGCAGAGACCCAGTACTTC. As protein: CASRQTTAGAETQYF. Drawing the rest from reference TRBV2 and TRBJ2-5, the complete variable domain is EPEVTQTPSHQVTQMGQEVILRCVPISNHLYFYWYRQILGQKVEFLVSFYNNEISEKSEIFDDQFSVERPDGSNFTLKIRSTKLEDSAMYFCASRQTTAGAETQYFGPGTRLLVL.

The chain uses TRBV6-1 and TRBJ2-5; D unclear. Germline V CDR1 and CDR2: MNHNS, SASEGT. The CDR3 is 14 amino acids. Trimming took 0 bases from V and 2 from J, leaving 7 bases between them. The CDR3 sequence: CASSEAPLQETQYF. The DNA of the CDR3 is TGTGCCAGCAGTGAAGCGCCACTTCAAGAGACCCAGTACTTC.

This clone appeared a few times. This chain connects TRBV30 to TRBJ1-5, with TRBD1 matching over 7 bases. The V and J ends lost 0 bases and 8 bases, in that order; junction bases with no gene match: 10. Germline V gives CDR1 GTSNPN, CDR2 SVGIG (reference sequence). CDR3 length: 15 residues. Written as DNA, the CDR3 is TGTGCCTGGAGTGTACACCATATTACAGGGGAGCCCCAGCATTTT. This gives the protein CAWSVHHITGEPQHF.

This sequence joins TRBV28 and TRBJ1-5, with D unresolved. Looked up from germline, CDR1 is MDHEN and CDR2 is SYDVKM. V lost 5 bases to trimming and J lost 3 bases, with 11 bases between them. The length of the CDR3 is 14 residues. The CDR3 bases are TGTGCCAGCAGTCGACCAGGACTCAATCAGCCCCAGCATTTT. Its translation is CASSRPGLNQPQHF. Full variable domain (rest looked up from reference TRBV28 and TRBJ1-5): DVKVTQSSRYLVKRTGEKVFLECVQDMDHENMFWYRQDPGLGLRLIYFSYDVKMKEKGDIPEGYSVSREKKERFSLILESASTNQTSMYLCASSRPGLNQPQHFGDGTRLSIL.

As DNA, the CDR3 is TGCGCCAGCAGCCAAATTGGACAGGGAAACTCACCCCTCCACTTT. Translated: CASSQIGQGNSPLHF. The chain employs TRBV4-3 and TRBJ1-6, with 8 bases aligning to TRBD1. The CDR3 extends over 15 amino acids. CDR1 and CDR2 (germline): LGHNA, YSLEER. V shed 2 bases and J 10 bases; nucleotides not matched to a gene: 7.

In this sample, this clone turned up a few times. The CDR3 is CASRPRGGRDTEAFF. DNA for the CDR3: TGTGCCAGCCGTCCGCGCGGGGGGCGCGACACTGAAGCTTTCTTT. This sequence joins TRBV18 and TRBJ1-1; weak D call: TRBD1 (6 bases). The CDR3 is made up of 15 amino acids. Trimming left V 8 bases short and J 3 bases short, with 19 bases between. CDR1 KGHSH and CDR2 LQKENI come from the germline V gene. The full variable domain, rest sourced from reference TRBV18 and TRBJ1-1, is NAGVMQNPRHLVRRRGQEARLRCSPMKGHSHVYWYRQLPEEGLKFMVYLQKENIIDESGMPKERFSAEFPKEGPSILRIQQVVRGDSAAYFCASRPRGGRDTEAFFGQGTRLTVV.

The V gene is TRBV11-2, the J gene TRBJ2-7; the D is unclear. The CDR3 totals 11 residues. Between the trimmed V and J ends, which lost 3 bases and 6 bases, there was a span of 6 bases. Germline CDR1 and CDR2: SGHAT and FQNNGV. The CDR3, as DNA: TGTGCCAGCAGCTTTTCTTTCGAGCAGTACTTC. Translating gives CASSFSFEQYF.

This clone was observed a handful of times. The rearrangement joins TRBV4-1 to TRBJ2-3; D not resolved. The CDR3 length is 15 residues. Per the germline V gene, CDR1 is MGHRA and CDR2 is YSYEKL. Trimming pared 0 bases from V and 0 bases from J, leaving 7 bases between. CDR3 nucleotide sequence: TGCGCCAGCAGCCAAGAGAACTATAGCACAGATACGCAGTATTTT. This gives the protein CASSQENYSTDTQYF.

The rearrangement uses TRBV7-6 and TRBJ1-4; D perhaps matches TRBD1 (5 bases). CDR1 is SGHVS and CDR2 is FNYEAQ in the germline V gene. Trimming removed 5 bases from V and 8 bases from J, with 15 bases in between. This CDR3 has 14 amino acids. The chain's CDR3 is CASSLTRPGEKLFF. The CDR3 nucleotides read TGTGCCAGCAGCCTAACCCGGCCAGGGGAAAAACTGTTTTTT. Full variable domain (missing parts from reference TRBV7-6 and TRBJ1-4): GAGVSQSPRYKVTKRGQDVALRCDPISGHVSLYWYRQALGQGPEFLTYFNYEAQQDKSGLPNDRFSAERPEGSISTLTIQRTEQRDSAMYRCASSLTRPGEKLFFGSGTQLSVL.